Listed below are T cell receptor beta chains from one sample, sequenced in a study of T cell changes during pregnancy in multiple sclerosis. TCRdb's table, derived via immunoSEQ multiplex PCR, lists solely in-frame clones and lacks some. The table lists 54,000 or so clones, around 95% of them singletons. Sequencing used CD4+ T cells from peripheral blood mononuclear cells, obtained before pregnancy. The receptors derive from a female donor with multiple sclerosis, enrolled in a pregnancy study. Each CDR3 is given with its conserved first and last residue. The order of the fields is clone size, V gene, J gene, D gene, CDR3 DNA, CDR3 protein. A D gene is named only where the DNA matches it firmly. Expanded clones get a size class; other rows say once, few or many, or leave the size out.

NA	TRBV5-4	TRBJ1-4	NA	TGTGCCAGCAGCTTGGGCAGCGCAACTAATGAAAAACTGTTTTTT	CASSLGSATNEKLFF
NA	TRBV9	TRBJ2-2	NA	TGTGCCAGCAGCGAGGGTGCAGGGGTGGGAGAGCGGGAGCTGTTTTTT	CASSEGAGVGERELFF
NA	TRBV5-1	TRBJ2-6	TRBD1	TGCGCCAGCAGCCGAACAGGGGGCGCATCTGGGGCCAACGTCCTGACTTTC	CASSRTGGASGANVLTF
once	TRBV19	TRBJ2-7	NA	TGTGCCAGTAGTCACTTTTTGAACTCCTACGAGCAGTACTTC	CASSHFLNSYEQYF
once	TRBV4-3	TRBJ2-7	TRBD2	TGCGCCAGCAGCCAAGTGGCAGCGGGAGGACATTACGAGCAGTACTTC	CASSQVAAGGHYEQYF
NA	TRBV19	TRBJ1-5	NA	TGTGCCAGTAGTATAGGGAGAGGGTATAGCAATCAGCCCCAGCATTTT	CASSIGRGYSNQPQHF
NA	TRBV10-1	TRBJ2-7	TRBD2	TGCGCCGGCCTACATCGGCGGGAGTCCTACGAGCAGTACTTC	CAGLHRRESYEQYF
NA	TRBV2	TRBJ2-1	NA	TGTGCCAGCAGTGAAGACGAGCGGAGCTACAATGAGCAGTTCTTC	CASSEDERSYNEQFF
NA	TRBV18	TRBJ2-1	TRBD2	TGTGCCAGCTCACAAACCCCTGCTAGCGGGAGGGCGTACAATGAGCAGTTCTTC	CASSQTPASGRAYNEQFF
NA	TRBV29-1	TRBJ1-2	NA	TGCAGCGTTGTAGGGGGATCTGGGTATGGCTACACCTTC	CSVVGGSGYGYTF
NA	TRBV18	TRBJ2-5	NA	TGTGCCAGCTCGAGAAGGGAGCTACAAGAGACCCAGTACTTC	CASSRRELQETQYF
once	TRBV19	TRBJ2-1	TRBD1	TGTGCCAGTATGATGGCAGGGGGCACTGAGCAGTTCTTC	CASMMAGGTEQFF
NA	TRBV27	TRBJ2-3	TRBD2	TGTGCCAGCAGTGGGCGGACTAGCGGCCCTTTGGGGACAGATACGCAGTATTTT	CASSGRTSGPLGTDTQYF
NA	TRBV6-4	TRBJ2-5	NA	TGTGCCAGCAGTGACTCGATTGTTGCTAGCGTGTCGTTGGGGGAGACCCAGTACTTC	CASSDSIVASVSLGETQYF
once	TRBV10-3	TRBJ2-7	NA	TGTGCCATCAAAGCCCGTCAGACGGGGAATACAATCGGCGAGCAGTACTTC	CAIKARQTGNTIGEQYF
NA	TRBV29-1	TRBJ2-1	TRBD1	TGCAGCGTTGAATCCTTTGGGATCCGGACAGGGAAGAATGAGCAGTTCTTC	CSVESFGIRTGKNEQFF
NA	TRBV7-8	TRBJ1-1	NA	TGTGCCAGCAGCCAAGCCGAGGCCGGCGAAGCTTTCTTT	CASSQAEAGEAFF